These T cell receptor beta chains were read from a single sample in a study of T-cell reconstitution after alpha-beta-depleted transplantation in children. One entry per CDR3 protein results from TCRdb running MiXCR on the PCR reads. There are about 300,000 distinct CDR3 sequences in the sample; roughly 8.2% occur only once, and approximately 9.6% lies in the top ten. Here the sequenced sample was peripheral blood, taken 360 days after TCRalphabeta/CD19-depleted stem cell transplant. The receptor set was obtained from a female patient aged 2-9 years who had a stem cell transplant for Fanconi anemia, so the T cells may come from the graft donor. The CDR3 runs from the conserved cysteine through the conserved F or W. A D gene is named only where the DNA matches it firmly. Some rows mark clone size as missing; the rest say once, few, many or name a class of expanded clone.

d_call,j_call,clone_size,v_call,cdr3_nt,cdr3_aa
-,TRBJ2-6,few,TRBV21-1,TGTGCCAGCACCATCCCCGGGGACAGGACACTCTGGTGGGCCAACGTCCTGACTTTC,CASTIPGDRTLWWANVLTF
-,TRBJ2-5,many,TRBV5-1,TGCGCCAGCAGCCCCGTACAGTTCCAAGAGACCCAGTACTTC,CASSPVQFQETQYF
TRBD2,TRBJ2-3,many,TRBV6-2/TRBV6-3,TGTGCCAGCAGTTACCAGGGACTAGTTGGGAATACGCAGTATTTT,CASSYQGLVGNTQYF
-,TRBJ2-3,-,TRBV7-8,TGTGCCAGCAGCTTTGGTACCATCACAGATACGCAGTATTTT,CASSFGTITDTQYF
-,TRBJ2-1,few,TRBV28,TGTGCCAGCAGTTTACCTAGCGCGGACTACAATGAGCAGTTCTTC,CASSLPSADYNEQFF
-,TRBJ1-5,many,TRBV7-2,TGTGCCAGCAGCTTAAGGCAGTTTAGCAATCAGCCCCAGCATTTT,CASSLRQFSNQPQHF
TRBD1,TRBJ2-1,many,TRBV2,TGTGCCAGCCAGACAGGGCCTTACAATGAGCAGTTCTTC,CASQTGPYNEQFF
TRBD1,TRBJ2-5,many,TRBV6-5,TGTGCCAGCAGTTACTGGACAGGGATGGAGACCCAGTACTTC,CASSYWTGMETQYF
-,TRBJ1-3,-,TRBV3-1,TGTGCCAGCAGCCAGGGTCCGGGTTTCCCTTCTGGAAACACCATATATTTT,CASSQGPGFPSGNTIYF
TRBD2,TRBJ2-5,-,TRBV2,TGTGCCAGCAGTGTAACATTTACTAGCGCAGAAGAGACCCAGTACTTC,CASSVTFTSAEETQYF
-,TRBJ1-5,few,TRBV28,TGTGCCAGCAGTTTAATGGGAGTGGGCCCTAATCAGCCCCAGCATTTT,CASSLMGVGPNQPQHF
TRBD2,TRBJ2-1,many,TRBV7-2,TGTGCCAGCAGCTCTACTAGCGGGAGATACAATGAGCAGTTCTTC,CASSSTSGRYNEQFF
-,TRBJ2-5,many,TRBV9,TGTGCCAGCAGCGTGGGATGGGGTCAAGAGACCCAGTACTTC,CASSVGWGQETQYF
TRBD2,TRBJ2-7,few,TRBV3-1,TGTGCCAGCAGCCACCCGGGACTAGCGGGAGTCGAGCAGTACTTC,CASSHPGLAGVEQYF
TRBD1,TRBJ1-2,few,TRBV7-9,TGTGCCAGCAGCTTCACAGGGGGCGGGTGTACCTTC,CASSFTGGGCTF
TRBD2,TRBJ2-1,-,TRBV28,TGTGCCAGCAGTTTCGCTAGCGGGGGCCCGTACAATGAGCAGTTCTTC,CASSFASGGPYNEQFF
-,TRBJ2-1,few,TRBV6-4,TGTGCCAGCAGTTTAGAGGGGGGTCACTACAATGAGCAGTTCTTC,CASSLEGGHYNEQFF
TRBD1,TRBJ1-4,-,TRBV5-1,TGCGCCAGCAGCCGGCGTAGACAGGGCACTAATGAAAAACTGTTTTTT,CASSRRRQGTNEKLFF
-,TRBJ2-1,-,TRBV2,TGTGCCAGCAGTGAAGAGGGGGGGCGGATTAATGAGCAGTTCTTC,CASSEEGGRINEQFF
TRBD1,TRBJ2-5,many,TRBV7-3,TGTGCCAGCAGCTTAATGGGCCAGGGGGCCGAGACCCAGTACTTC,CASSLMGQGAETQYF
-,TRBJ1-2,few,TRBV28,TGTGCCAGCAGTGCGGAGGGCTACACCTTC,CASSAEGYTF
-,TRBJ2-3,few,TRBV20-1,TGCAGTGCTAGAGAAACTAGCAGAGGTTATACGCAGTATTTT,CSARETSRGYTQYF
TRBD1,TRBJ1-5,many,TRBV7-2,TGTGCCAGCAGCCCGGGGACAGGGATAAGTCAGCCCCAGCATTTT,CASSPGTGISQPQHF
-,TRBJ1-5,-,TRBV28,TGTGCCAGCAGTCCCGGGACCCTGGGACTTCGCAATCAGCCCCAGCATTTT,CASSPGTLGLRNQPQHF
TRBD1,TRBJ2-7,many,TRBV20-1,TGCAGTGCTTGGGACAGGGCCCTCTTCGAGCAGTACTTC,CSAWDRALFEQYF
-,TRBJ2-7,many,TRBV7-9,TGTGCCAGCAGCATTACCTACGAGCAGTACTTC,CASSITYEQYF
TRBD1,TRBJ2-7,few,TRBV20-1,TGCAGTGCTAGCAACAGGGGGTTGAGCTACGAGCAGTACTTC,CSASNRGLSYEQYF
-,TRBJ2-2,few,TRBV25-1,TGTGCCAGCAGCGGGACCCCCGGGGAGCTGTTTTTT,CASSGTPGELFF
-,TRBJ1-2,many,TRBV20-1,TGCAGTGCTTCCAACGGGGGGTACGGGGATTTGGCCTATGGCTACACCTTC,CSASNGGYGDLAYGYTF
TRBD1,TRBJ1-1,few,TRBV7-9,TGTGCCAGCAGCTTTCTGTCGACAGGGCGTATGTTTGAAGCTTTCTTT,CASSFLSTGRMFEAFF
TRBD2,TRBJ2-2,few,TRBV5-1,TGCGCCAGCAGCCCGGGGACTAGCGGGGAATCCGGGGAGCTGTTTTTT,CASSPGTSGESGELFF
-,TRBJ1-5,few,TRBV14,TGTGCCAGCAGCCAAGATCAGGGGCAGCCCCAGCATTTT,CASSQDQGQPQHF
-,TRBJ1-1,many,TRBV7-2,TGTGCCAGCAGCTTAGTAGTGTCAGGGGCGAACACTGAAGCTTTCTTT,CASSLVVSGANTEAFF
TRBD1,TRBJ1-5,-,TRBV7-8,TGTGCCAGCAGCTCCCAGGGGGGACAGAACAATCAGCCCCAGCATTTT,CASSSQGGQNNQPQHF
-,TRBJ1-1,-,TRBV4-1,TGCGCCAGCTGTCAGGTGGGAGGGACGCACACTGAAGCTTTCTTT,CASCQVGGTHTEAFF
-,TRBJ1-5,few,TRBV29-1,TGCAGCGTTGGGACAGATAATCAGCCCCAGCATTTT,CSVGTDNQPQHF
TRBD1,TRBJ1-2,many,TRBV12-3/TRBV12-4,TGTGCCAGCAGTGCCCGGGACAGGGGGCGAGGTAACTATGGCTACACCTTC,CASSARDRGRGNYGYTF
TRBD1,TRBJ2-2,few,TRBV5-4,TGTGCCAGCAGCTCGGGACAGGGGGCTCCCTTGAACACCGGGGAGCTGTTTTTT,CASSSGQGAPLNTGELFF
-,TRBJ1-1,many,TRBV29-1,TGCAGCGTTGCGGAACGGGGCCTGAGGGGCGCTGAAGCTTTCTTT,CSVAERGLRGAEAFF
-,TRBJ1-6,-,TRBV5-1,TGCGCCAGCAGCTACCAGGGACGGCCAAATTCACCCCTCCACTTT,CASSYQGRPNSPLHF
-,TRBJ2-3,few,TRBV20-1,TGCAGTGCTAGAGTGGGATCGGCAGATACGCAGTATTTT,CSARVGSADTQYF
TRBD1,TRBJ1-1,few,TRBV7-3,TGTGCCAGCAGCTCCGGGACAGGGAGAGAAACTTTCTTT,CASSSGTGRETFF
-,TRBJ2-7,many,TRBV11-2,TGTGCCACTCAGGGCGGCTACGAGCAGTACTTC,CATQGGYEQYF
-,TRBJ2-5,-,TRBV5-1,TGCGCCAGCAGCTCTATATATCAAGAGACCCAGTACTTC,CASSSIYQETQYF
-,TRBJ1-3,few,TRBV7-9,TGTGCCAGCAGGCCAAGGGGATTTCAAGCCTCTGGAAACACCATATATTTT,CASRPRGFQASGNTIYF
-,TRBJ2-1,many,TRBV4-1,TGCGCCAGCAGCCACGATGGACGACCTTACAATGAGCAGTTCTTC,CASSHDGRPYNEQFF
-,TRBJ1-4,many,TRBV25-1,TGTGCCAGCAGTGGCACAGGGTTAGAAAAACTGTTTTTT,CASSGTGLEKLFF
TRBD1,TRBJ2-7,few,TRBV18,TGTGCCAGCTCTCCCCTACGGTCGGACAGGGTGGCCGAGCAGTACTTC,CASSPLRSDRVAEQYF
-,TRBJ1-2,few,TRBV6-6,TGTGCCAGCAGTTACTATGGCTACACCTTC,CASSYYGYTF
TRBD1,TRBJ1-4,many,TRBV6-5,TGTGCCAGCAGTTATTCCGGGACAGTTAATGAAAAACTGTTTTTT,CASSYSGTVNEKLFF
-,TRBJ1-1,many,TRBV20-1,TGCAGTGCTAGAGATAGTCCCAGGTTGCTTGGGTCTGGGATCTTT,CSARDSPRLLGSGIF